What follows are 10 T cell receptor beta chains derived from one specimen sequenced in a study of shared clonotypes between healthy human individuals. Sequencing used immunoSEQ multiplex PCR; TCRdb keeps in-frame clones, though not all of them. The sample shows 2.3 million or so clones, more than 85% of them seen only once. Sample: naive CD4+ T cells from PBMCs. Described subset: CD45RA+ positively selected. The receptors were gathered from a man between 18 and 35 years old in good health. Some clones in this sample may be carry-over from other donors' samples.

This chain connects TRBV5-4 to TRBJ1-1; D unclear. This CDR3 is built from 16 residues. The germline V gene has CDR1 SGHNT and CDR2 YYREEE (reference sequence). V was cut by 2 bases and J by 0 bases, with 14 bases left in between. As DNA, the CDR3 is TGTGCCAGCAGCTTATCCCCCATCTCCCTGAACACTGAAGCTTTCTTT. The encoded protein is CASSLSPISLNTEAFF.

The CDR3 reads CASSLAGDQETQYF. CDR3 sequence (DNA): TGTGCCAGCAGCCTGGCGGGAGACCAAGAGACCCAGTACTTC. The chain carries TRBV7-8 and TRBJ2-5, with 7 bases lining up with TRBD2. The CDR3 is made up of 14 amino acids. The junction had 3 bases not matched to a gene; V was cut back by 5 bases and J by 0 bases. CDR1 is SGHVS, CDR2 FQNEAQ, per germline.

This chain links TRBV7-8 with TRBJ2-3; possibly TRBD1 for D (6 bases). Germline CDR1 SGHVS, CDR2 FQNEAQ. V lost 7 bases and J lost 3, with 14 bases in between. The CDR3 is 14 residues long. In DNA form, the CDR3 reads TGTGCCAGCAACGACAGGTTTAGAACAGATACGCAGTATTTT. It translates to CASNDRFRTDTQYF.

This clone showed up just a few times. The V gene is TRBV10-1, the J gene TRBJ1-3; 7 bases agree with TRBD1. The CDR3 consists of 13 residues. With 5 bases clipped from V and 4 bases from J, the junction kept 2 bases outside the gene matches. Looked up from germline, CDR1 is WNHNN and CDR2 is SYGVQD (reference sequence). This CDR3 reads CASSKDRGNTIYF. DNA for the CDR3: TGCGCCAGCAGTAAGGACAGGGGAAACACCATATATTTT.

The rearrangement joins TRBV10-1 to TRBJ2-7; D gene ambiguous. Trimming took 6 bases from V and 0 from J, leaving 12 bases between them. The length of the CDR3 is 14 residues. CDR1 is WNHNN and CDR2 is SYGVQD in the germline V gene (reference sequence). CDR3 protein: CASRKHGISYEQYF. CDR3 nucleotides: TGCGCCAGCAGAAAACACGGAATCTCCTACGAGCAGTACTTC.

V gene TRBV7-3 combines with J gene TRBJ2-7; 8 nucleotides match TRBD2. The trim removed 2 bases at V and 3 bases at J, leaving 3 bases unmatched. This CDR3 is 14 amino acids long. Germline CDR1 SGHTA, CDR2 FQGTGA. This CDR3 is CASSLSAGVYEQYF. CDR3 DNA sequence: TGTGCCAGCAGCTTATCAGCGGGAGTCTACGAGCAGTACTTC.

This sequence joins TRBV5-1 and TRBJ2-5; no definite D call. The CDR3 consists of 12 residues. The germline V gene encodes CDR1 SGHRS and CDR2 YFSETQ. V lost 5 bases, J lost 3 bases, and 8 bases lay in between. The DNA for the CDR3 is TGCGCCAGCAGTCAGGCAGAAGAGACCCAGTACTTC. Amino acids: CASSQAEETQYF.

This clone occurred once. The chain links TRBV5-1 to TRBJ1-4; D uncertain. Germline lookup yields CDR1 SGHRS and CDR2 YFSETQ. V was clipped by 4 bases and J by 0 bases, with 10 bases between them. This CDR3 contains 15 residues. The CDR3 protein is CASSLYFATNEKLFF. The CDR3 region has the DNA TGCGCCAGCAGCCTATACTTTGCAACTAATGAAAAACTGTTTTTT.

About this clone: Other DNA sequences in this sample translate to the same CDR3. The genes are TRBV28 and TRBJ2-1; D is ambiguous. V lost 5 bases, J lost 7 bases, and 6 bases lay in between. This CDR3 spans 11 amino acids. From germline, CDR1 is MDHEN and CDR2 SYDVKM. CDR3 in amino acids: CASSLENEQFF. The CDR3 DNA reads as TGTGCCAGCAGTCTTGAAAATGAGCAGTTCTTC.

Turning to this clone: Different DNA sequences within this sample yield the same CDR3. This chain links TRBV7-9 with TRBJ1-5; unclear D gene. The CDR3 runs 13 residues. Germline assignment: CDR1 SEHNR and CDR2 FQNEAQ (reference sequence). Trimming removed 3 bases from V and 5 bases from J, with 8 bases in between. The CDR3 sequence is CASSFIGDQPQHF. CDR3 DNA sequence: TGTGCCAGCAGCTTCATAGGCGATCAGCCCCAGCATTTT.